A selection of T cell receptor beta chains follows, all from one sample in a study of blood T cell repertoires in COVID-19. TCRdb's copy holds only in-frame clones and misses some; the assay was immunoSEQ multiplex PCR. The sample gives some 120,000 clones, 90% of which show up once; less than 2% is in the top ten. The sample taken for sequencing was peripheral blood. These receptors were taken from a human donor with active COVID-19. The donor label of this sample is uncertain. Each CDR3 is given with its conserved first and last residue. Each record gives: V gene, CDR3 length, clone size, D gene, J gene, CDR3 DNA, CDR3 protein. The D gene is left open where the match is weak. Clone size is not always given. Where it is, it says once, few, many or a class for expanded clones.

V: TRBV7-9; length: 16; size: -; D: -; J: TRBJ2-1; DNA: TGTGCCAGCAGCTTAGTGATAGCGTCAACCTACAATGAGCAGTTCTTC; CDR3: CASSLVIASTYNEQFF
V: TRBV18; length: 13; size: -; D: -; J: TRBJ2-5; DNA: TGTGCCAGCTCACCACCGGTAGAGAAGACCCAGTACTTC; CDR3: CASSPPVEKTQYF
V: TRBV9; length: 14; size: once; D: -; J: TRBJ1-4; DNA: TGTGCCAGCAGCGTCGGCAGGGAAAATGAAAAACTGTTTTTT; CDR3: CASSVGRENEKLFF
V: TRBV6-6; length: 13; size: -; D: -; J: TRBJ2-3; DNA: TGTGCCAGCGGTTCCTCCCACGGGGATACGCAGTATTTT; CDR3: CASGSSHGDTQYF
V: TRBV7-2; length: 13; size: once; D: -; J: TRBJ2-7; DNA: TGTGCCAGCAGCTTTAATCAGGGTTACGGGCAGTACTTC; CDR3: CASSFNQGYGQYF
V: TRBV4-2; length: 15; size: -; D: -; J: TRBJ1-3; DNA: TGTGCCAGCAGCCAAGGGCAGGGTGTTGGAAACACCATATATTTT; CDR3: CASSQGQGVGNTIYF
V: TRBV13; length: 16; size: -; D: -; J: TRBJ2-3; DNA: TGTGCCAGCACATACTTGGACAGATCGAGCACAGATACGCAGTATTTT; CDR3: CASTYLDRSSTDTQYF
V: TRBV4-3; length: 15; size: -; D: -; J: TRBJ2-1; DNA: TGCGCCAGCAGCCAAGACAGGGGCTCCTACAATGAGCAGTTCTTC; CDR3: CASSQDRGSYNEQFF
V: TRBV7-6; length: 15; size: -; D: TRBD2; J: TRBJ2-1; DNA: TGTGCCAGCAGCTCAGCGGGGGGGACCCTCAATGAGCAGTTCTTC; CDR3: CASSSAGGTLNEQFF
V: TRBV5-1; length: 15; size: -; D: TRBD1; J: TRBJ2-5; DNA: TGCGCCAGCAGCCCCGGGACAGGGGGCAAGGAGACCCAGTACTTC; CDR3: CASSPGTGGKETQYF
V: TRBV28; length: 15; size: once; D: -; J: TRBJ1-4; DNA: TGTGCCAGCAGTTTTTTTGGGCAGACGAATGAAAAACTGTTTTTT; CDR3: CASSFFGQTNEKLFF
V: TRBV27; length: 13; size: -; D: -; J: TRBJ2-6; DNA: TGTGCCAGCAGTCTCTCTGGGGCCAACGTCCTGACTTTC; CDR3: CASSLSGANVLTF
V: TRBV7-9; length: 15; size: -; D: -; J: TRBJ1-4; DNA: TGTGCCAGCAGCATAACGACAGGTCTTAATGAAAAACTGTTTTTT; CDR3: CASSITTGLNEKLFF
V: TRBV3-1/TRBV3-2; length: 13; size: -; D: -; J: TRBJ1-3; DNA: TGTGCCAGCAGCCAAGATGCGAGAAACACCATATATTTT; CDR3: CASSQDARNTIYF
V: TRBV6-2/TRBV6-3; length: 15; size: -; D: -; J: TRBJ1-5; DNA: TGTGCCAGCAGTTACTCGGACAGAAGCAATCAGCCCCAGCATTTT; CDR3: CASSYSDRSNQPQHF
V: TRBV6-1; length: 15; size: -; D: -; J: TRBJ1-6; DNA: TGTGCCAGCAGTGAAACATACTCCTATAATTCACCCCTCCACTTT; CDR3: CASSETYSYNSPLHF
V: TRBV10-3; length: 19; size: -; D: TRBD1; J: TRBJ2-6; DNA: TGTGCCATCAGTGGCTCCCCGGGACAGGAAAACTCTGGGGCCAACGTCCTGACTTTC; CDR3: CAISGSPGQENSGANVLTF
V: TRBV18; length: 16; size: -; D: TRBD2; J: TRBJ2-3; DNA: TGTGCCAGCTCACCACTCCCTAGCGGGGGCACAGATACGCAGTATTTT; CDR3: CASSPLPSGGTDTQYF
V: TRBV5-4; length: 14; size: -; D: TRBD2; J: TRBJ2-3; DNA: TGTGCCAGCAGCTTATATGCGGGAGCAGATACGCAGTATTTT; CDR3: CASSLYAGADTQYF
V: TRBV13; length: 14; size: -; D: -; J: TRBJ1-5; DNA: TGTGCCAGCAGCTTTAGACAGCAAGGTCAGCCCCAGCATTTT; CDR3: CASSFRQQGQPQHF
V: TRBV9; length: 15; size: -; D: TRBD1; J: TRBJ2-1; DNA: TGTGCCAGCAGCGTAGGACAGGGGGTGATCAATGAGCAGTTCTTC; CDR3: CASSVGQGVINEQFF
V: TRBV5-8; length: 15; size: -; D: TRBD1; J: TRBJ2-2; DNA: TGTGCCAGCAGGACGGGACAGGGAGACACCGGGGAGCTGTTTTTT; CDR3: CASRTGQGDTGELFF
V: TRBV5-1; length: 13; size: -; D: TRBD2; J: TRBJ2-2; DNA: TGCGCCAGCAGCCCCCCGGGGGGCGGGGAGCTGTTTTTT; CDR3: CASSPPGGGELFF
V: TRBV27; length: 11; size: -; D: TRBD1; J: TRBJ1-3; DNA: TGTGCCAGCAGGTCAGGGGGAGCCATATATTTT; CDR3: CASRSGGAIYF
V: TRBV29-1; length: 11; size: -; D: -; J: TRBJ1-1; DNA: TGCAGCGTTGCAGGGTACACTGAAGCTTTCTTT; CDR3: CSVAGYTEAFF
V: TRBV6-4; length: 16; size: -; D: TRBD2; J: TRBJ2-2; DNA: TGTGCCAGCAGTACCGAGCGGGGGCCATACACCGGGGAGCTGTTTTTT; CDR3: CASSTERGPYTGELFF
V: TRBV5-4; length: 17; size: once; D: -; J: TRBJ1-1; DNA: TGTGCCAGCAGCCCGGGGACGATTACGGGGGTGAACACTGAAGCTTTCTTT; CDR3: CASSPGTITGVNTEAFF
V: TRBV6-5; length: 13; size: once; D: -; J: TRBJ2-5; DNA: TGTGCCAGTTCGTCCCTAGAGGTAGAGACCCAGTACTTC; CDR3: CASSSLEVETQYF
V: TRBV9; length: 14; size: -; D: -; J: TRBJ2-5; DNA: TGTGCCAGCAGCGATCCCGGGTCCCGGGAGACCCAGTACTTC; CDR3: CASSDPGSRETQYF
V: TRBV29-1; length: 16; size: -; D: -; J: TRBJ2-3; DNA: TGCAGCGTTGAGTGGCGGTCAGTAGGATACACAGATACGCAGTATTTT; CDR3: CSVEWRSVGYTDTQYF
V: TRBV9; length: 16; size: -; D: -; J: TRBJ2-7; DNA: TGTGCCAGCAGCGTAGCGGCGGCAGGGGCCCCCTACGAGCAGTACTTC; CDR3: CASSVAAAGAPYEQYF
V: TRBV18; length: 16; size: once; D: -; J: TRBJ1-5; DNA: TGTGCCAGCTCACCCCCTGGGGGAGGCTCAAATCAGCCCCAGCATTTT; CDR3: CASSPPGGGSNQPQHF
V: TRBV19; length: 15; size: -; D: -; J: TRBJ2-6; DNA: TGTGCCAGTAGTCTTCGAGGTTCTGGGGCCAACGTCCTGACTTTC; CDR3: CASSLRGSGANVLTF
V: TRBV6-2/TRBV6-3; length: 18; size: -; D: TRBD2; J: TRBJ2-7; DNA: TGTGCCAGCAGTTACCGTGGGACTAGCGGGGTCCGGACCTACGAGCAGTACTTC; CDR3: CASSYRGTSGVRTYEQYF
V: TRBV12-1; length: 16; size: -; D: -; J: TRBJ2-5; DNA: TGTGCCAGCAGCTTGGCCGGGACAGCCGGCCAAGAGACCCAGTACTTC; CDR3: CASSLAGTAGQETQYF
V: TRBV5-1; length: 16; size: -; D: TRBD1; J: TRBJ2-1; DNA: TGCGCCAGCAGCTTGGTGACAGGGGGCCTATTCAATGAGCAGTTCTTC; CDR3: CASSLVTGGLFNEQFF
V: TRBV4-1; length: 15; size: -; D: -; J: TRBJ2-2; DNA: TGCGCCAGCAGCCAAGCGGCAAGGGGGACCGGGGAGCTGTTTTTT; CDR3: CASSQAARGTGELFF
V: TRBV5-5; length: 15; size: -; D: TRBD2; J: TRBJ2-1; DNA: TGTGCCAGCAGCTTGGCCGGGCTAGCGGTCAATGAGCAGTTCTTC; CDR3: CASSLAGLAVNEQFF
V: TRBV5-8; length: 14; size: many; D: TRBD1; J: TRBJ1-4; DNA: TGTGCCAGCAGCTTGCGAGGGGGCGGTGAAAAACTGTTTTTT; CDR3: CASSLRGGGEKLFF
V: TRBV28; length: 13; size: -; D: -; J: TRBJ1-1; DNA: TGTGCCAGCAGTTTATTGGGTTCGGGTAAAGCTTTCTTT; CDR3: CASSLLGSGKAFF
V: TRBV2; length: 16; size: -; D: TRBD2; J: TRBJ2-3; DNA: TGTGCCAGCCGGACTAGCGGGGGCCTCCGCACAGATACGCAGTATTTT; CDR3: CASRTSGGLRTDTQYF
V: TRBV7-8; length: 14; size: -; D: -; J: TRBJ1-4; DNA: TGTGCCAGCAGCTTAGCTGGTTTGCGGGAAAAACTGTTTTTT; CDR3: CASSLAGLREKLFF
V: TRBV20-1; length: 11; size: few; D: TRBD2; J: TRBJ2-3; DNA: TGCAGTGCTAGTACTAGCGGGGCGCAGTATTTT; CDR3: CSASTSGAQYF
V: TRBV6-5; length: 15; size: few; D: TRBD1; J: TRBJ1-5; DNA: TGTGCCAGCAGGCGGACAGGGAAGGGCAATCAGCCCCAGCATTTT; CDR3: CASRRTGKGNQPQHF
V: TRBV6-6; length: 16; size: once; D: TRBD1; J: TRBJ1-6; DNA: TGTGCCAGCAGTTACGCAGGACAGGGTGATAATTCACCCCTCCACTTT; CDR3: CASSYAGQGDNSPLHF
V: TRBV2; length: 14; size: -; D: TRBD1; J: TRBJ2-7; DNA: TGTGCCAGCAGTGGACAGGGTGTATCGTACGAGCAGTACTTC; CDR3: CASSGQGVSYEQYF
V: TRBV9; length: 14; size: once; D: -; J: TRBJ1-1; DNA: TGTGCCAGCAGCGTAGCGTCAGAGAACACTGAAGCTTTCTTT; CDR3: CASSVASENTEAFF
V: TRBV7-2; length: 15; size: -; D: -; J: TRBJ1-6; DNA: TGTGCCAGCAGCTTAAAGGGGATGTGGGCTTCACCCCTCCACTTT; CDR3: CASSLKGMWASPLHF
V: TRBV3-1/TRBV3-2; length: 18; size: -; D: TRBD2; J: TRBJ2-2; DNA: TGTGCCAGCAGCCAGTCGCTAGCGGGGGGGAAGGTCACCGGGGAGCTGTTTTTT; CDR3: CASSQSLAGGKVTGELFF
V: TRBV25-1; length: 15; size: once; D: -; J: TRBJ2-1; DNA: TGTGCCAGCAGTGACCCCCGGGACTTTTACAATGAGCAGTTCTTC; CDR3: CASSDPRDFYNEQFF
V: TRBV9; length: 13; size: few; D: -; J: TRBJ2-2; DNA: TGTGCCAGCAGGTCTCGGGGAACCGGGGAGCTGTTTTTT; CDR3: CASRSRGTGELFF
V: TRBV10-3; length: 16; size: few; D: -; J: TRBJ2-7; DNA: TGTGCCATCAGTGAGTTGGGAGATCCAAACTCCTACGAGCAGTACTTC; CDR3: CAISELGDPNSYEQYF
V: TRBV11-2; length: 15; size: -; D: -; J: TRBJ1-4; DNA: TGTGCCAGCAGCCCAGACAGAAGCCGTAATGAAAAACTGTTTTTT; CDR3: CASSPDRSRNEKLFF
V: TRBV14; length: 15; size: -; D: -; J: TRBJ1-6; DNA: TGTGCCAGCAGCCAAGATCCAGGGCACGATTCACCCCTCCACTTT; CDR3: CASSQDPGHDSPLHF
V: TRBV7-2; length: 13; size: -; D: TRBD1; J: TRBJ1-5; DNA: TGTGCCACCGGGTACAGGGGGGCTCAGCCCCAGCATTTT; CDR3: CATGYRGAQPQHF
V: TRBV7-2; length: 16; size: once; D: TRBD2; J: TRBJ2-5; DNA: TGTGCCAGCAGCTACCCGGGACTAGCGGGGGAAGAGACCCAGTACTTC; CDR3: CASSYPGLAGEETQYF